This entry lists 26 T cell receptor beta chains sequenced from one sample in a study of blood T cell repertoires in COVID-19. Assay: immunoSEQ multiplex PCR; the TCRdb copy retains only in-frame clones and omits some. Among 160,000 or so clones listed, 80% were seen once. Sequenced sample: PBMCs or T cells enriched from blood (not recorded which). The receptor set was obtained from a man aged 40-49 years who had recovered from COVID-19.

This chain's CDR3 is CASRQDSNYGYTF. CDR3 coding DNA: TGTGCCAGCAGGCAGGACAGTAACTATGGCTACACCTTC. The V call is TRBV6-5, the J call TRBJ1-2; tentatively, D is TRBD1 (6 bases). CDR1 MNHEY and CDR2 SVGAGI come from the germline V gene. V lost 6 bases and J lost 1, with 9 bases in between. The CDR3 is made up of 13 amino acids.

This clone was picked up one time. The chain is built from TRBV11-2 and TRBJ2-3, with D maybe TRBD2 (5 bases). The CDR3 is 12 residues long. Between the trimmed V and J ends, which lost 3 bases and 9 bases, there was a span of 10 bases. CDR1 SGHAT and CDR2 FQNNGV come from the germline V gene. The CDR3 protein is CASSLGTGTQYF. CDR3 in DNA: TGTGCCAGCAGCTTGGGAACGGGGACGCAGTATTTT. Combining the CDR3 with reference TRBV11-2 and TRBJ2-3 gives the whole variable domain EAGVAQSPRYKIIEKRQSVAFWCNPISGHATLYWYQQILGQGPKLLIQFQNNGVVDDSQLPKDRFSAERLKGVDSTLKIQPAKLEDSAVYLCASSLGTGTQYFGPGTRLTVL.

The chain employs TRBV9 and TRBJ2-3; tentatively, D is TRBD2 (6 bases). Germline lookup yields CDR1 SGDLS and CDR2 YYNGEE. Trimming shortened V by 3 bases and J by 6 bases, and 11 bases separated the two germline ends. The CDR3 loop spans 13 amino acids. CDR3: CASSGTSRDTQYF. DNA of the CDR3: TGTGCCAGCAGCGGTACTAGCCGGGATACGCAGTATTTT.

The chain links TRBV29-1 to TRBJ2-2; tentative D call: TRBD1 (7 bases). This CDR3 has 19 residues. Germline CDR1 SQVTM, CDR2 ANQGSEA. V lost 3 bases to trimming and J lost 6 bases, with 29 bases between them. The CDR3 here is CSVDFPQGGMAKRAGELFF. The CDR3 DNA reads as TGCAGCGTTGACTTCCCTCAGGGGGGTATGGCGAAGAGGGCCGGGGAGCTGTTTTTT.

This chain uses TRBV6-5 with TRBJ1-4, with D possibly matching TRBD1 (6 bases). This CDR3 spans 11 amino acids. With 6 bases removed from V and 15 bases from J, the gap between germline ends came to 14 bases. The germline CDR1 and CDR2 sequences are MNHEY and SVGAGI. The CDR3 DNA is TGTGCCAGCAGGGACAGAAATGAGGTGTTTTTT. It specifies CASRDRNEVFF.

This clone was recorded only once. V and J are TRBV27 and TRBJ1-1, with D perhaps matching TRBD1 (5 bases). In germline, CDR1 is MNHEY, CDR2 SMNVEV (reference sequence). This CDR3 spans 15 amino acids. Deletions cut 0 bases from V and 5 bases from J, with 13 bases between. CDR3 residues: CASSLSRQGGTEAFF. Here the CDR3 DNA reads TGTGCCAGCAGTTTATCTCGGCAGGGAGGGACTGAAGCTTTCTTT.

The chain uses TRBV19 and TRBJ1-2; 7 bases are shared with TRBD1. V was pared by 9 bases and J by 8 bases, with 18 bases of the junction left unmatched. Germline-derived CDR1 and CDR2 are LNHDA and SQIVND (reference sequence). The CDR3 has 15 amino acids. CDR3 nucleotides: TGTGCCAGCCAACACAGGGGCCTCGAGGCGTTAGGCTACACCTTC. It specifies CASQHRGLEALGYTF.

The rearrangement uses TRBV10-2 and TRBJ2-7; perhaps TRBD2 as D (5 bases). Germline CDR1 WSHSY, CDR2 SAAADI. The length of the CDR3 is 13 residues. Between the trimmed V and J ends, which lost 4 bases and 3 bases, there was a span of 10 bases. The chain's CDR3 is CASSAGIRYEQYV. The DNA of the CDR3 is TGCGCCAGCAGTGCGGGAATCCGCTACGAGCAGTACGTC.

This clone was picked up a small number of times. The chain couples TRBV5-1 to TRBJ1-2, with 7 bases fitting TRBD1. This CDR3 contains 14 residues. Losses at the gene ends were 1 base for V and 7 bases for J; bases not matched to a gene: 7. Germline values: CDR1 SGHRS, CDR2 YFSETQ. The CDR3 DNA reads as TGCGCCAGCAGCTTGATGGACAGGTCGGGTGGCTACACCTTC. Encoded protein: CASSLMDRSGGYTF.

In its sample, this clone was seen a few times. The chain links TRBV13 to TRBJ1-6; perhaps TRBD1 as D (5 bases). This CDR3 is 15 amino acids long. Between the trimmed V and J ends, which lost 1 base and 7 bases, there was a span of 11 bases. Germline CDR1 is PRHDT and CDR2 is FYEKMQ (reference sequence). The CDR3 spells CASSLVGGPNSPLHF. CDR3 DNA sequence: TGTGCCAGCAGCTTAGTGGGGGGTCCGAATTCACCCCTCCACTTT.

The DNA for the CDR3 is TGTGCCAGTAGTGGTAGCGGGGGGTTCACAGATACGCAGTATTTT. Its protein is CASSGSGGFTDTQYF. The gene calls are TRBV19 and TRBJ2-3, with 10 bases aligning to TRBD2. The CDR3 consists of 15 residues. Germline CDR1 LNHDA, CDR2 SQIVND (reference sequence). V lost 5 bases and J lost 2; bases outside the gene matches: 4.

The rearrangement links TRBV9 to TRBJ2-1, with TRBD2 matching 9 bases. This CDR3 has 15 amino acids. After removal of 0 bases from V and 4 bases from J, the junction contained 2 bases not matched to a gene. Germline values: CDR1 SGDLS, CDR2 YYNGEE. The CDR3 here is CASSVDLAGYNEQFF. As DNA, the CDR3 is TGTGCCAGCAGCGTAGATCTAGCGGGGTACAATGAGCAGTTCTTC. Based on the CDR3 plus reference TRBV9 and TRBJ2-1, the full variable domain is DSGVTQTPKHLITATGQRVTLRCSPRSGDLSVYWYQQSLDQGLQFLIQYYNGEERAKGNILERFSAQQFPDLHSELNLSSLELGDSALYFCASSVDLAGYNEQFFGPGTRLTVL.

The sample holds a few counts of this clone. This rearrangement joins TRBV5-6 to TRBJ2-7; D might be TRBD2 (6 bases). Trimming took off 1 base at V and 0 bases at J, with 17 bases between the two ends. Germline CDR1 is SGHDT and CDR2 is YYEEEE. The CDR3 totals 17 residues. The CDR3 region is CASSLWRGNHRSYEQYV. CDR3 DNA: TGTGCCAGCAGCTTGTGGAGGGGAAACCACCGCTCCTACGAGCAGTACGTC.

The chain is built from TRBV4-2 and TRBJ1-1, with 9 bases lining up with TRBD1. Trimming took 1 base from V and 5 from J; bases not matched to a gene: 2. The CDR3 spans 14 residues. Germline loops: CDR1 LGHNA, CDR2 YNFKEQ. CDR3 sequence: CASSQVTGGTEAFF. CDR3 DNA sequence: TGTGCCAGCAGCCAAGTGACAGGGGGAACTGAAGCTTTCTTT.

The chain recombines TRBV21-1 with TRBJ1-3; the DNA was not used to check the table's D call, TRBD1. TRBV21-1 is a pseudogene segment. This CDR3 is 22 amino acids long. Here the CDR3 DNA reads TGTGCCAGCAGCAAAGTTGGTCCGGGACAGAGGAGAAAGGATCTGACTGGAAACACCATATATTTT. Translated: CASSKVGPGQRRKDLTGNTIYF.

The chain is built from TRBV5-4 and TRBJ2-2; 10 bases agree with TRBD1. J lost 5 bases, V lost 5 bases, and 3 bases had no gene match. Germline CDR1 SGHNT, CDR2 YYREEE (reference sequence). The CDR3 has 14 amino acids. The CDR3 DNA is TGTGCCAGCAGAAGGACAGGGGGGACCGGGGAGCTGTTTTTT. Translation gives CASRRTGGTGELFF.

This clone showed up just a few times. The chain uses TRBV5-1 and TRBJ1-6; D possibly corresponds to TRBD1 (6 bases). Germline assignment: CDR1 SGHRS and CDR2 YFSETQ. The V and J ends lost 2 bases and 5 bases respectively, with 20 bases between them. The CDR3 loop spans 18 amino acids. The CDR3 DNA reads as TGCGCCAGCAGCTTTACAGGGAACCCGTTGTTGAATAATTCACCCCTCCACTTT. Translation gives CASSFTGNPLLNNSPLHF.

This chain uses TRBV6-5 with TRBJ2-7, with no clear D. From germline, CDR1 is MNHEY and CDR2 SVGAGI. The V gene lost 6 bases and the J gene lost 6 bases, with 12 bases spanning the gap. The CDR3 loop spans 12 amino acids. This chain's CDR3 is CASRARVFEQYF. In DNA, the CDR3 is TGTGCCAGCAGAGCGCGTGTCTTCGAGCAGTACTTC.

The sample holds one count of this clone. The chain joins TRBV30 to TRBJ2-4; the D gene is possibly TRBD2 (6 bases). With 0 bases removed from V and 0 bases from J, the gap between germline ends came to 12 bases. The length of the CDR3 is 16 residues. CDR1 and CDR2 (germline): GTSNPN, SVGIG (reference sequence). CDR3 loop: CAWSVLNGGAKNIQYF. In DNA form, the CDR3 reads TGTGCCTGGAGTGTACTCAACGGGGGAGCCAAAAACATTCAGTACTTC.

The genes are TRBV18 and TRBJ2-3; maybe TRBD1 (7 bases). V was trimmed by 6 bases and J by 3 bases, leaving 16 bases between them. CDR1 and CDR2 (germline): KGHSH, LQKENI. The CDR3 runs to 15 residues. CDR3 in amino acids: CASSTGDSRTDTQYF. Written as DNA, the CDR3 is TGTGCCAGCTCCACGGGGGACAGTAGGACAGATACGCAGTATTTT.

This rearrangement joins TRBV6-5 to TRBJ1-3; D might be TRBD1 (5 bases). Germline V gene sequence: CDR1 MNHEY, CDR2 SVGAGI. V was cut by 2 bases and J by 0 bases, with 11 bases left in between. The CDR3 contains 16 residues. In DNA, the CDR3 is TGTGCCAGCAGTTACCTTACAGGTTCCTCTGGAAACACCATATATTTT. It encodes CASSYLTGSSGNTIYF.

V is TRBV2 and J is TRBJ2-5; 9 nucleotides agree with TRBD2. J was trimmed by 0 bases and V by 3 bases; bases with no gene match: 8. The germline gives CDR1 SNHLY, CDR2 FYNNEI. This CDR3 contains 17 residues. CDR3 region: CASSESSGGSYQETQYF. In nucleotides, the CDR3 is TGTGCCAGCAGTGAGAGTAGCGGGGGATCGTACCAAGAGACCCAGTACTTC.

CDR3 residues: CASNRGTGELFF. CDR3 in DNA: TGTGCCAGCAATCGGGGGACCGGGGAGCTGTTTTTT. The rearrangement joins TRBV12-3 or TRBV12-4 to TRBJ2-2; D possibly corresponds to TRBD2 (6 bases). V was shortened by 7 bases and J by 5 bases, with 8 bases between the two germline ends. The CDR3 has 12 residues.

The chain carries TRBV19 and TRBJ2-3; 12 positions match TRBD2. Germline trimming cut 6 bases from V and 6 bases from J; bases unmatched to any gene: 7. The CDR3 runs 15 residues. Germline CDR1 and CDR2: LNHDA and SQIVND (reference sequence). The CDR3 DNA follows: TGTGCCAGTAGCCCTAGCGGGGGGGCGGGGGATACGCAGTATTTT. Protein sequence: CASSPSGGAGDTQYF.

The chain recombines TRBV19 with TRBJ2-1; 15 nucleotides agree with TRBD2. Looked up from germline, CDR1 is LNHDA and CDR2 is SQIVND (reference sequence). Trimming cost V 8 bases and J 6 bases; bases outside gene matches: 5. The CDR3 length is 15 residues. The chain's CDR3 is CASLGLAGGLNEQFF. The CDR3 DNA reads TGTGCCAGTCTCGGACTAGCGGGGGGGCTCAATGAGCAGTTCTTC.

The chain has TRBV5-6 and TRBJ1-2; D not certain. Germline assignment: CDR1 SGHDT and CDR2 YYEEEE. V was shortened by 4 bases and J by 3 bases, with 19 bases between the two germline ends. The CDR3 consists of 16 residues. The CDR3: CASSPAQETSYYGYTF. The DNA of the CDR3 is TGTGCCAGCAGCCCGGCGCAAGAGACAAGCTACTATGGCTACACCTTC.